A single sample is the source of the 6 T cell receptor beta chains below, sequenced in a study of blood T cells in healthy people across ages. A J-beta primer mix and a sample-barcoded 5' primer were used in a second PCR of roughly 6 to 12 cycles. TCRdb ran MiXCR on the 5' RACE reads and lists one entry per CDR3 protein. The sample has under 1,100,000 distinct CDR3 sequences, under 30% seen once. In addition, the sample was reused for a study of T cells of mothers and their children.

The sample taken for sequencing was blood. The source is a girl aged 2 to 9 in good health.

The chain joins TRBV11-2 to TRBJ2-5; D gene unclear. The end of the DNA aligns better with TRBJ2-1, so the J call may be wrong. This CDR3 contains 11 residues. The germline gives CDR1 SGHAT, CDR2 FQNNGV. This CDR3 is CASRDVHEQFF. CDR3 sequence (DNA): TGTGCCAGCAGGGACGTGCATGAGCAGTTCTTC.

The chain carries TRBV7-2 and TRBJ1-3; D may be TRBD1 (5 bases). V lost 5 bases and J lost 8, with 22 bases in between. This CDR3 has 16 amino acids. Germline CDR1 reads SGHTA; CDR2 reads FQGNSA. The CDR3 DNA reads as TGTGCCAGCAGCCCCTACTCCATCCAGGGTTTGGACACCATATATTTT. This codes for CASSPYSIQGLDTIYF.

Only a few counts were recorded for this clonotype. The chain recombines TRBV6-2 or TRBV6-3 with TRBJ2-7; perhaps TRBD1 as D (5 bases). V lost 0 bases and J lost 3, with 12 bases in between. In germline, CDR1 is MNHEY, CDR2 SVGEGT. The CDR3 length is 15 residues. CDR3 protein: CASSYSEQASYEQYF. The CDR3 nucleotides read TGTGCCAGCAGTTACTCGGAACAGGCGAGCTACGAGCAGTACTTC.

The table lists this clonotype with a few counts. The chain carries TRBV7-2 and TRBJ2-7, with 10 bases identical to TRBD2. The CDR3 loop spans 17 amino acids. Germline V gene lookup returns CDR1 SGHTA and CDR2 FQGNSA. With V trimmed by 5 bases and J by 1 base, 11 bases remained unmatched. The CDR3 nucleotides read TGTGCCAGCAGCGAATCACTAGCGGGAACGCTATCCTACGAGCAGTACTTC. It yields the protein CASSESLAGTLSYEQYF. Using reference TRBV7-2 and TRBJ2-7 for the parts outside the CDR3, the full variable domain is GAGVSQSPSNKVTEKGKDVELRCDPISGHTALYWYRQSLGQGLEFLIYFQGNSAPDKSGLPSDRFSAERTGGSVSTLTIQRTQQEDSAVYLCASSESLAGTLSYEQYFGPGTRLTVT.

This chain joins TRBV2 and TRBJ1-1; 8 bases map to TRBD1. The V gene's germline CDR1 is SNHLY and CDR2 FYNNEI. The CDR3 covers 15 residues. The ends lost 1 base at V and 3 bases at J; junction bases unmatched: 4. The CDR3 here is CASSEGLRGHTEAFF. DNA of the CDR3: TGTGCCAGCAGTGAAGGGCTCAGGGGGCACACTGAAGCTTTCTTT.

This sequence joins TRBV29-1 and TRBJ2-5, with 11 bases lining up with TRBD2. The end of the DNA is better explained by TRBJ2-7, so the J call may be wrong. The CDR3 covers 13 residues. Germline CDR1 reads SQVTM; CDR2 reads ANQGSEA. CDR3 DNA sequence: TGCAGCGGACTAGCGGGAAAGGGCTACGAGCAGTACTTC. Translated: CSGLAGKGYEQYF.